The clone carrying this T cell receptor beta chain was counted a few times. TCR beta VDJ and CDR3 were profiled, and genomic DNA was the template. TCRdb called the reads again in MiXCR, with one record for every CDR3 protein. The table records 150,000 or so distinct CDR3 sequences, roughly 49% of them present only once. This entry belongs to a study of CD8+CD57+ T cells in acquired aplastic anemia. CDR1 and CDR2 from the germline V gene are SGHTA and FQGTGA. The CDR3 runs 13 residues. Germline trimming cut 5 bases from V and 6 bases from J; bases unmatched to any gene: 7. Selection for sequencing was limited to patients who had shown CD8+CD57+ cell expansion by flow cytometry.

The source of this sequence is a human donor with aplastic anemia. The rearrangement joins TRBV7-3 to TRBJ2-7, with TRBD1 matching 7 bases. The sample taken for sequencing was sorted CD4+, CD8+, or CD8+CD57+ T cells (not recorded which) from PBMCs. In DNA form, the CDR3 reads TGTGCCAGCAGCCAAGAACAGGGGCGCGAGCAGTACTTC. This encodes CASSQEQGREQYF.